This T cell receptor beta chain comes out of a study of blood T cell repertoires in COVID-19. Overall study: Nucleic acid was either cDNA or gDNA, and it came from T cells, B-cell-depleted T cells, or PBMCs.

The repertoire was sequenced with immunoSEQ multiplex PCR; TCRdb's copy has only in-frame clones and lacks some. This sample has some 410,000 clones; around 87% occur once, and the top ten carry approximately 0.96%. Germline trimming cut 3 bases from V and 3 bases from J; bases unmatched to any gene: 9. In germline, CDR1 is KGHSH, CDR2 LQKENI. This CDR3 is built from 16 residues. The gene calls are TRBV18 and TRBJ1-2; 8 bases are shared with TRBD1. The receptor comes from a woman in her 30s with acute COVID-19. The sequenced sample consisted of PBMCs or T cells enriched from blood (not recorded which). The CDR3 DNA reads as TGTGCCAGCTCACCGACAGGGGCTCGTTTTTACTATGGCTACACCTTC. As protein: CASSPTGARFYYGYTF.